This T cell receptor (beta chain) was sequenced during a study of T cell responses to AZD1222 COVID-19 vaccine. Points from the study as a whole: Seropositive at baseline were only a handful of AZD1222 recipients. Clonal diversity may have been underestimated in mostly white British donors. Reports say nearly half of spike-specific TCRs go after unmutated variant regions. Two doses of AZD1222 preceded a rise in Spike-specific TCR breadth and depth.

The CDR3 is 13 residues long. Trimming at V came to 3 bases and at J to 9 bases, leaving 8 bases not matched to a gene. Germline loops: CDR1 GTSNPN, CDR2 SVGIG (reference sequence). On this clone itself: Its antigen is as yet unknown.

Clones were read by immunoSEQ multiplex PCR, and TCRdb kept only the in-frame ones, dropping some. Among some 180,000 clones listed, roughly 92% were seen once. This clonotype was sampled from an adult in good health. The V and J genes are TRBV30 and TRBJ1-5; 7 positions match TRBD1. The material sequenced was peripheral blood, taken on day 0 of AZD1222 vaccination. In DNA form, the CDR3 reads TGTGCCTGGAGCCATCAGGGGGGTGTGCCCCAGCATTTT. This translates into CAWSHQGGVPQHF.